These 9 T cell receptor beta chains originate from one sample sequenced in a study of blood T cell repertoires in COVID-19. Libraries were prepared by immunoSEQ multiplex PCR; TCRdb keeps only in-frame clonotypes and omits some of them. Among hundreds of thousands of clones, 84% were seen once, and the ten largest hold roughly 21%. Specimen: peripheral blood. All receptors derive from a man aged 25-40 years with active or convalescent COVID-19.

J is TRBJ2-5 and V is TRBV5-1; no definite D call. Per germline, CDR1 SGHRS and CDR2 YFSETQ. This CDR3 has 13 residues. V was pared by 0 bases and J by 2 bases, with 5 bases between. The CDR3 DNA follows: TGCGCCAGCAGCTTGGGGCAGCAAGAGACCCAGTACTTC. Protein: CASSLGQQETQYF.

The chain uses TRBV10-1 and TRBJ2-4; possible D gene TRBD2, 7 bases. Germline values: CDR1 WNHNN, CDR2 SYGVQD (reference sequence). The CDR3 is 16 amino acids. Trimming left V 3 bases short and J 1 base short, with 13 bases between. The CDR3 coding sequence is TGCGCCAGCAGTGAAGGGGGGGGAAACGCCAAAAACATTCAGTACTTC. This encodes CASSEGGGNAKNIQYF.

The CDR3 nucleotides read TGTGCCAGCAGGGACAACCCACCCCAGCCCCAGCATTTT. Translated: CASRDNPPQPQHF. The rearrangement links TRBV6-5 to TRBJ1-5; tentative D call: TRBD1 (5 bases). Germline V lookup: CDR1 MNHEY, CDR2 SVGAGI. The CDR3 has 13 amino acids. The V end was cut by 6 bases, the J end by 7 bases, with 13 bases between.

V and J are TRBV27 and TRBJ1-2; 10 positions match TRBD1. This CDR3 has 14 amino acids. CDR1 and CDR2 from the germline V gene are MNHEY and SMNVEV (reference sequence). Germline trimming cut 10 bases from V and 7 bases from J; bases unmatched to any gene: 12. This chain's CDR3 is CATLRQGAASGYTF. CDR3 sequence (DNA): TGTGCCACTCTACGACAGGGGGCCGCGAGTGGCTACACCTTC.

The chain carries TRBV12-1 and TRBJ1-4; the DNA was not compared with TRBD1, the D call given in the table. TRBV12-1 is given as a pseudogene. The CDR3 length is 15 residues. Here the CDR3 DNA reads TGTGCCAGCAGCTCCCGGGACAGCCTTAATCGGAAACTGTTTTTT. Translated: CASSSRDSLNRKLFF.

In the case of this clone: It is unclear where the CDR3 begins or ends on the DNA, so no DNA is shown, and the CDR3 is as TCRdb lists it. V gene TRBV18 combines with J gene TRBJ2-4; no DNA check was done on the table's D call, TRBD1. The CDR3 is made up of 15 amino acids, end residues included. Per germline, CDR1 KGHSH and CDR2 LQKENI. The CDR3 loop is CASSPLWQGKNIQYF.

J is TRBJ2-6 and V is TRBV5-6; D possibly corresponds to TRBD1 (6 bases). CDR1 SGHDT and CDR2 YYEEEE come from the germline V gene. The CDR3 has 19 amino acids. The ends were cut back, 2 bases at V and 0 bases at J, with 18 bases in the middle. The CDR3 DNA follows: TGTGCCAGCAGCTTTCGGACAGCCCAACCATTCTCTGGGGCCAACGTCCTGACTTTC. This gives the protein CASSFRTAQPFSGANVLTF.

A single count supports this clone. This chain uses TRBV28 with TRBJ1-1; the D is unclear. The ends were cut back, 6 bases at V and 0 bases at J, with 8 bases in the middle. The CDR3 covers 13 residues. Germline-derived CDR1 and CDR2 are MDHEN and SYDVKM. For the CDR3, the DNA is TGTGCCAGCAGGCCAGGTCTGAACACTGAAGCTTTCTTT. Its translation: CASRPGLNTEAFF.

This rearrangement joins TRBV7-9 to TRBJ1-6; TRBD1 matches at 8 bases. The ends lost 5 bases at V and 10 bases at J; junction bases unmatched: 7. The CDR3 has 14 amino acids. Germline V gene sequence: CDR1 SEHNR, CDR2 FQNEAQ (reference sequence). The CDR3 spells CASSAQGEQSPLHF. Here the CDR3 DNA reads TGTGCCAGCAGCGCACAGGGGGAACAATCACCCCTCCACTTT. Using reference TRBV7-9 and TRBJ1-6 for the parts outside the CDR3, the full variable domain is DTGVSQNPRHKITKRGQNVTFRCDPISEHNRLYWYRQTLGQGPEFLTYFQNEAQLEKSRLLSDRFSAERPKGSFSTLEIQRTEQGDSAMYLCASSAQGEQSPLHFGNGTRLTVT.